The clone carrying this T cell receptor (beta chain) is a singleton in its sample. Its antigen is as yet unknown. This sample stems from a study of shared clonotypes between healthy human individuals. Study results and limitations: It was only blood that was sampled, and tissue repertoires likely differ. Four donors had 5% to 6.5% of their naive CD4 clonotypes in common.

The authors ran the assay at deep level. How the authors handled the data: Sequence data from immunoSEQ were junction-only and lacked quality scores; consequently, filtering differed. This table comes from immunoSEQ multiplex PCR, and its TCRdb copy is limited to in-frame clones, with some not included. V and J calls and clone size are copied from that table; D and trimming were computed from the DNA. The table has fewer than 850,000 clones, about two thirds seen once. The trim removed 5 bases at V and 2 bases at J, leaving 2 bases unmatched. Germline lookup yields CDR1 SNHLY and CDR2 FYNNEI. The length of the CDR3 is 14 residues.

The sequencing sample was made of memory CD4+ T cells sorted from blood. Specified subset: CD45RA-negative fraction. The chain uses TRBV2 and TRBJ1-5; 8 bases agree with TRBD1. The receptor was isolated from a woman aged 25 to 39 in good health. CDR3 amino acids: CASSRGQGNQPQHF. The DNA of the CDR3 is TGTGCCAGCAGTCGGGGACAGGGCAATCAGCCCCAGCATTTT.